What follows are 20 T cell receptor beta chains derived from one specimen sequenced in a study of tissue T cells after allogeneic stem cell transplantation. Time point given: mouse harvest day 14 after allogeneic transplant. Mouse grafts combined 10^7 T-cell-depleted bone marrow cells with 10^6 splenic CD5+ T cells. Using immunoSEQ multiplex PCR, the repertoire was profiled, and TCRdb retains in-frame clones only, with some absent. This sample has about 8,300 clones, with roughly a third found just once. The sample consisted of skin. Receptors were obtained from a female BALB/c mouse given C57BL/6 T cells with graft-versus-host disease after an allogeneic hematopoietic cell transplant.

Relative to its sample, this clone is medium-sized. The gene symbols are mouse symbols. The part of the CDR3 DNA that was read is TGTGCCAGCAGTGATGGCAGAGGGGTTGAACAGTAC. Its protein product is CASSDGRGVEQY. The whole CDR3 region reads CASSDGRGVEQYF. V is TRBV13-3 and J is TRBJ2-7; perhaps TRBD1 as D (5 bases). With the read ending 1 residue before the CDR3 end, the germline J gene is used to fill in that end. Germline CDR1 is NNHDY and CDR2 is SYVADS. Trimming pared 0 bases from V and 6 bases from J, leaving 10 bases between. There are 13 residues in the CDR3.

Remarks on this clone: The gene symbols are mouse symbols. The missing CDR3 end, 1 residue past where the read stops, is filled in from the germline J gene. Other DNA sequences from this sample encode an identical CDR3 as well. The chain combines TRBV23 with TRBJ2-1. The CDR3 has 15 amino acids. The germline V gene encodes CDR1 KGHTA and CDR2 FQNQQP. CDR3 loop: CSSSPLGGLYAEQFF. Incomplete CDR3 DNA: TGCTCTAGCAGTCCCCTCGGGGGCCTCTATGCTGAGCAGTTC.

In this sample, this clone is medium-sized. These gene names are mouse names. Read coverage stops 1 residue before the CDR3 terminus; the germline J gene supplies the remainder. The V gene is TRBV3, the J gene TRBJ2-7, with no clear D. Looked up from germline, CDR1 is SNHLY and CDR2 is FYNGKV (reference sequence). V dropped 4 bases and J dropped 0 bases, with 4 bases sitting between them. The CDR3 loop spans 12 amino acids. The part of the CDR3 DNA that was read is TGTGCCAGCAGCTCCGTCTCCTATGAACAGTAC. Protein sequence: CASSSVSYEQY. The whole CDR3 protein reads CASSSVSYEQYF.

A word on this clone: Each gene name is a mouse one. The read stops 1 residue short of the end of the CDR3; the missing end is completed from the germline J gene. This chain connects TRBV26 to TRBJ1-2; D might be TRBD1 (5 bases). Germline V CDR1 and CDR2: KGHPV, FQNQEV (reference sequence). This CDR3 has 14 amino acids. V lost 3 bases, J lost 0 bases, and 8 bases lay in between. The covered CDR3 bases are TGTGCCAGCAGTCTAAGGACACCAAACTCCGACTACACC. This translates into CASSLRTPNSDYT. The CDR3 reads in full as CASSLRTPNSDYTF.

This clone is medium-sized in the sample. Gene names refer to mouse genes. Read sequence stops 1 residue before the CDR3 end, and the germline J gene provides the missing end. Other nucleotide sequences from this sample produce the same CDR3. The V and J genes are TRBV26 and TRBJ2-5; D uncertain. The CDR3 totals 11 residues. CDR1 is KGHPV, CDR2 FQNQEV, per germline (reference sequence). The V end lost 3 bases, the J end lost 6 bases, and 4 bases lay between the germline ends. The CDR3: CASSLRDTQYF. CDR3 DNA, as far as it was read: TGTGCCAGCAGTCTCCGGGACACCCAGTAC.

This clone has more than one count but fewer than ten. The genes and germline here are from mouse. From the germline J gene comes the end of the CDR3, since the read stops 1 residue before it. The V and J genes are TRBV26 and TRBJ1-2, with D tentatively TRBD1 (5 bases). The V and J ends lost 2 bases and 5 bases respectively, with 12 bases between them. The V gene's germline CDR1 is KGHPV and CDR2 FQNQEV (reference sequence). The CDR3 runs 14 residues. The CDR3 loop reads CASSLPQGRSDYTF. CDR3 DNA, as far as it was read: TGTGCCAGCAGTCTGCCTCAGGGAAGATCCGACTACACC. Supplemented by reference TRBV26 and TRBJ1-2, the full variable domain reads NSKVIQTPRYLVKGQGQKAKMRCIPEKGHPVVFWYQQNKNNEFKFLINFQNQEVLQQIDMTEKRFSAECPSNSPCSLEIQSSEAGDSALYLCASSLPQGRSDYTFGSGTRLLVI.

Points on this clone: Mouse names are used for the genes. The observed sequence ends 1 residue before the CDR3 terminus, with the missing tail filled in from the germline J gene. J is TRBJ2-5 and V is TRBV2; D is perhaps TRBD1 (6 bases). Germline V gene data show CDR1 as LGHNA and CDR2 as YSYQKL. The ends were cut back, 4 bases at V and 2 bases at J, with 7 bases in the middle. The CDR3 has 13 amino acids. CDR3 region: CASSRTVQDTQYF. The sequenced part of the CDR3 DNA is TGTGCCAGCAGCCGGACAGTCCAAGACACCCAGTAC.

A word on this clone: Gene names are the mouse ones. The read finishes 1 residue shy of the CDR3 end, and the germline J gene is used to complete it. The chain combines TRBV12-2 with TRBJ2-3, with D perhaps assigned TRBD1 or TRBD2 (5 bases each). CDR1 SGHLS and CDR2 HYDKME come from the germline V gene. V gave up 2 bases and J gave up 0 bases, with 11 bases separating them. The CDR3 runs 15 residues. CDR3 DNA (partial): TGTGCCAGCTCTCCCGGGGGTCCTAGTGCAGAAACGCTGTAT. Translation gives CASSPGGPSAETLY. In full, the CDR3 is CASSPGGPSAETLYF.

By share, this clone counts as medium-sized. Gene names are mouse gene names. The sequenced fragment ends 1 residue before the CDR3 boundary, so the rest is inferred from the germline J gene. The V and J genes are TRBV26 and TRBJ1-1; D perhaps matches TRBD1 (6 bases). Trimming stripped 2 bases from V and 3 bases from J, with 10 bases between. The CDR3 has 14 amino acids. Per germline, CDR1 KGHPV and CDR2 FQNQEV (reference sequence). CDR3 bases read: TGTGCCAGCAGTCTGAGCGGGGGCCACACAGAAGTCTTC. This encodes CASSLSGGHTEVF. The full CDR3 sequence reads CASSLSGGHTEVFF.

Turning to this clone: A much larger clone differs by one base, so this may be a read error. The genes are named according to mouse. CDR3 DNA, as far as it was read: TGTGCCAACAGTCTGTCGACTGGACAAGGCGACACCCAGTAC. The encoded protein is CANSLSTGQGDTQY. From start to end, the CDR3 is CANSLSTGQGDTQYF. This chain uses TRBV26 with TRBJ2-5; possible D gene TRBD2, 6 bases. The sequence runs out 1 residue before the end of the CDR3; the remainder is reconstructed from the germline J gene. The CDR3 runs 15 residues. Germline CDR1 and CDR2: KGHPV and FQNQEV (reference sequence).

Notes on this clone: Mouse germline and gene names are used. The DNA ends 1 residue before the CDR3 does, and the rest of the CDR3 is filled in from the germline J gene. The chain carries TRBV5 and TRBJ2-4; TRBD2 matches at 7 bases. The CDR3 is 15 residues long. Trimming removed 3 bases from V and 0 bases from J; junction bases left unmatched: 3. Germline V gene lookup returns CDR1 LGHNA and CDR2 YNLKQL (reference sequence). CDR3 residues: CASSHRLGSQNTLYF. CDR3 DNA, as far as it was read: TGTGCCAGCAGCCACAGACTGGGTAGTCAAAACACCTTGTAC.

In regard to this clone: Gene labels here are mouse ones. The observed sequence ends 1 residue before the CDR3 terminus, with the missing tail filled in from the germline J gene. V usage is TRBV2 and J usage is TRBJ2-3; 12 bases are shared with TRBD2. V shed 0 bases, J shed 1 base, and the junction held 2 bases outside the gene matches. The CDR3 spans 17 residues. The germline gives CDR1 LGHNA, CDR2 YSYQKL. The part of the CDR3 DNA that was read is TGTGCCAGCAGCCAAGAGTGGACTGGGGGGGGTGCAGAAACGCTGTAT. This translates into CASSQEWTGGGAETLY. From start to end, the CDR3 is CASSQEWTGGGAETLYF.

Regarding this clone: Mouse germline and gene names are used. The DNA ends 1 residue before the CDR3 does, and the rest of the CDR3 is filled in from the germline J gene. The chain carries TRBV26 and TRBJ1-1; 11 bases match TRBD1. Trimming removed 2 bases from V and 4 bases from J; junction bases left unmatched: 0. The CDR3 runs 14 residues. In germline, CDR1 is KGHPV, CDR2 FQNQEV (reference sequence). The sequenced part of the CDR3 DNA is TGTGCCAGCAGTCTGGGGACAGGGGGCACAGAAGTCTTC. This encodes CASSLGTGGTEVF. The CDR3 reads in full as CASSLGTGGTEVFF.

This clone qualifies as medium-sized. The genes are named according to mouse. From the germline J gene comes the end of the CDR3, since the read stops 1 residue before it. V is TRBV31 and J is TRBJ1-3, with unresolved D. The CDR3 spans 13 residues. The germline V gene has CDR1 GKSSPN and CDR2 SITVG. The ends were cut back, 4 bases at V and 0 bases at J, with 7 bases in the middle. This chain's CDR3 is CAWKQNSGNTLYF. CDR3 DNA (partial): TGTGCCTGGAAACAAAATTCTGGAAATACGCTCTAT.

As for this clone: The genes are named according to mouse. The CDR3 end falls 1 residue outside the read, so it is completed with the germline J gene. Other DNA sequences in the sample encode the same CDR3. The chain uses TRBV26 and TRBJ1-2, with D possibly matching TRBD1 (5 bases). Looked up from germline, CDR1 is KGHPV and CDR2 is FQNQEV (reference sequence). Trimming took 4 bases from V and 0 from J, leaving 6 bases between them. The CDR3 spans 13 residues. The part of the CDR3 DNA that was read is TGTGCCAGCAGTCCACAGGCAAACTCCGACTACACC. Its protein is CASSPQANSDYT. In full, the CDR3 is CASSPQANSDYTF.

This clone showed up just a few times. Mouse germline and gene names are used. The CDR3 end lies 1 residue beyond the end of the read and is filled in from the germline J gene. This sequence joins TRBV26 and TRBJ1-2; TRBD1 is a possible D gene (5 bases). This CDR3 is 14 amino acids long. Trimming left V 2 bases short and J 0 bases short, with 7 bases between. Germline CDR1 is KGHPV and CDR2 is FQNQEV (reference sequence). The CDR3 here is CASSLDSANSDYTF. The sequenced CDR3 bases are TGTGCCAGCAGTCTGGACAGTGCAAACTCCGACTACACC.

This clone was found a few times. Gene names are mouse gene names. The read stops 1 residue short of the end of the CDR3; the missing end is completed from the germline J gene. The chain combines TRBV19 with TRBJ2-7, with D perhaps TRBD2 (6 bases). The germline V gene encodes CDR1 FNHDT and CDR2 SITEND (reference sequence). This CDR3 spans 13 amino acids. The V gene lost 4 bases and the J gene lost 4 bases, with 12 bases spanning the gap. The CDR3 reads CASSPDWTYEQYF. Partial CDR3 DNA: TGTGCCAGCAGTCCCGACTGGACTTATGAACAGTAC.

As regards this clone: The genes are named according to mouse. The sequenced fragment ends 1 residue before the CDR3 boundary, so the rest is inferred from the germline J gene. J is TRBJ1-3 and V is TRBV26; D gene uncertain. CDR1 and CDR2 from the germline V gene are KGHPV and FQNQEV (reference sequence). V was trimmed by 0 bases and J by 0 bases, leaving 3 bases between them. This CDR3 comprises 14 residues. CDR3 residues: CASSLSGSGNTLYF. CDR3 bases read: TGTGCCAGCAGTCTGTCGGGTTCTGGAAATACGCTCTAT.

On this clone itself: Germline and genes here are mouse. Read data end 1 residue before the CDR3 end; the end is taken from the germline J gene. The chain couples TRBV26 to TRBJ1-4, with 7 nucleotides matching TRBD1. CDR1 is KGHPV, CDR2 FQNQEV, per germline (reference sequence). Germline trimming cut 5 bases from V and 5 bases from J; bases unmatched to any gene: 2. The CDR3 is made up of 13 amino acids. The CDR3 spells CASSSGQNERLFF. CDR3 DNA (partial): TGTGCCAGCAGTTCGGGACAGAACGAAAGATTATTT.

This clone appeared a few times. The listed genes are named as in mouse. The CDR3 goes on 1 residue after the read ends, and that part is filled in from the germline J gene. The V call is TRBV13-2, the J call TRBJ2-5; 12 nucleotides line up with TRBD2. Germline-derived CDR1 and CDR2 are NNHNN and SYGAGS (reference sequence). The CDR3 has 16 residues. With 5 bases clipped from V and 2 bases from J, the junction kept 6 bases outside the gene matches. The sequenced part of the CDR3 DNA is TGTGCCAGCGGGACCGGGACTGGGGGGACCCAAGACACCCAGTAC. Protein sequence: CASGTGTGGTQDTQY. In full, the CDR3 is CASGTGTGGTQDTQYF.